This entry lists 21 T cell receptor beta chains sequenced from one sample in a study of blood T cell repertoires in COVID-19. Libraries were prepared by immunoSEQ multiplex PCR; TCRdb keeps only in-frame clonotypes and omits some of them. There are around 480,000 clones in the sample; about nine tenths occur only once, and around an eighth lies in the top ten. The sample taken for sequencing was peripheral blood. Receptors originate from a woman aged 50 to 65 with COVID-19, enrolled during active disease.

The chain links TRBV29-1 to TRBJ1-1; 7 bases fit TRBD1. The CDR3 loop spans 14 amino acids. V dropped 5 bases and J dropped 0; count of bases not matched to a gene: 6. CDR1 SQVTM and CDR2 ANQGSEA come from the germline V gene. This CDR3 reads CSVTRGRLNTEAFF. CDR3 bases: TGCAGCGTTACCAGGGGGAGGTTGAACACTGAAGCTTTCTTT.

The V call is TRBV30, the J call TRBJ1-2; D is unclear. Germline CDR1 and CDR2: GTSNPN and SVGIG (reference sequence). The CDR3 has 14 amino acids. V lost 5 bases and J lost 3, with 16 bases in between. The CDR3 nucleotides read TGTGCCTGGGGAGCCTCCGGGGTTTACTATGGCTACACCTTC. It translates to CAWGASGVYYGYTF.

The CDR3 nucleotides are TGTGCCAGCAGCCAAGGTAGTACAGATTATGGCTACACCTTC. Amino acids: CASSQGSTDYGYTF. V gene TRBV3-1 (or the pseudogene TRBV3-2) combines with J gene TRBJ1-2; D is ambiguous. The germline V gene has CDR1 LGHDT and CDR2 YNNKEL (reference sequence). There are 14 residues in the CDR3. V was trimmed by 1 base and J by 5 bases, leaving 11 bases between them.

Worth noting for this clone: This same CDR3 is encoded by further DNA sequences in the sample. The V call is TRBV6-5, the J call TRBJ2-5, with unresolved D. Germline CDR1 MNHEY, CDR2 SVGAGI. CDR3 size: 11 residues. The V end lost 6 bases, the J end lost 1 base, and 3 bases lay between the germline ends. CDR3 nucleotide sequence: TGTGCCAGCAGCCTCCAAGAGACCCAGTACTTC. Encoded protein: CASSLQETQYF.

This clone occurred once. The J gene is TRBJ2-7, the V gene TRBV9, with TRBD1 as a possible D gene (5 bases). The V end lost 4 bases, the J end lost 7 bases, and 15 bases lay between the germline ends. This CDR3 comprises 13 residues. Germline CDR1 is SGDLS and CDR2 is YYNGEE. The CDR3 DNA reads TGTGCCAGCAGCCTCCAGGGAAGTCATGAGCAGTACTTC. Translating gives CASSLQGSHEQYF.

The chain combines TRBV24-1 with TRBJ1-2, with D perhaps matching TRBD1 (5 bases). CDR1 KGHDR and CDR2 SFDVKD come from the germline V gene. V was clipped by 4 bases and J by 7 bases, with 12 bases between them. CDR3 length equals 13 residues. CDR3 DNA: TGTGCCACCAGTGAAGAAGGGGAGGGTGGCTACACCTTC. The encoded protein is CATSEEGEGGYTF.

The CDR3 reads CASRTGGGNEKLFF. CDR3 DNA: TGTGCCAGCAGAACAGGGGGGGGAAATGAAAAACTGTTTTTT. This chain links TRBV27 with TRBJ1-4, with 8 bases aligning to TRBD1. The V and J ends lost 6 bases and 5 bases, in that order; junction bases with no gene match: 5. CDR3 length: 14 residues. Per germline, CDR1 MNHEY and CDR2 SMNVEV (reference sequence).

The genes are TRBV12-3 or TRBV12-4 and TRBJ2-7, with TRBD1 as a possible D gene (6 bases). V dropped 5 bases and J dropped 3 bases, with 11 bases sitting between them. The CDR3 is 13 residues long. DNA of the CDR3: TGTGCCAGCAGTGAGGACAGAAACTACGAGCAGTACTTC. It yields the protein CASSEDRNYEQYF.

V usage is TRBV19 and J usage is TRBJ1-2, with 8 bases lining up with TRBD1. V lost 5 bases and J lost 6; bases outside the gene matches: 5. Looked up from germline, CDR1 is LNHDA and CDR2 is SQIVND (reference sequence). The CDR3 is made up of 13 amino acids. CDR3 nucleotide sequence: TGTGCCAGTAGTGGTCAGGGGGCTCATGGCTACACCTTC. The encoded protein is CASSGQGAHGYTF.

The J gene is TRBJ1-2, the V gene TRBV19; D might be TRBD1 (6 bases). The CDR3 is 15 residues long. Looked up from germline, CDR1 is LNHDA and CDR2 is SQIVND (reference sequence). Trimming took off 7 bases at V and 4 bases at J, with 19 bases between the two ends. CDR3 bases: TGTGCCAGTACCCTTCATAGCGACAGGTCCTATGGCTACACCTTC. Amino acids: CASTLHSDRSYGYTF.

This clone appeared a single time. The chain links TRBV4-2 to TRBJ1-4; 7 bases fit TRBD1. The CDR3 spans 15 residues. V dropped 2 bases and J dropped 11; count of bases not matched to a gene: 11. Germline lookup yields CDR1 LGHNA and CDR2 YNFKEQ. As DNA, the CDR3 is TGTGCCAGCAGCCAAAGTCGACAGGGCCCCTACAAACTGTTTTTT. Translation gives CASSQSRQGPYKLFF.

This chain connects TRBV5-6 to TRBJ1-2, with D unresolved. Germline lookup yields CDR1 SGHDT and CDR2 YYEEEE. There are 15 residues in the CDR3. V lost 1 base and J lost 4, with 14 bases in between. The CDR3: CASSLLTAGIYGYTF. CDR3 DNA: TGTGCCAGCAGCTTGCTAACGGCCGGGATCTATGGCTACACCTTC.

V is TRBV7-2 and J is TRBJ1-2, with D unclear. The germline V and J ends were trimmed by 5 bases and 4 bases, with 14 bases remaining between them. The CDR3 covers 14 residues. The germline gives CDR1 SGHTA, CDR2 FQGNSA. DNA of the CDR3: TGTGCCAGCAGCCCGACCTTGCGGGGCTATGGCTACACCTTC. It translates to CASSPTLRGYGYTF.

Turning to this clone: This sample also contains other DNA sequences that code for the same CDR3. The V and J genes are TRBV7-9 and TRBJ1-1, with unresolved D. The CDR3 is made up of 12 amino acids. The V gene's germline CDR1 is SEHNR and CDR2 FQNEAQ (reference sequence). V lost 3 bases and J lost 4, with 6 bases in between. The CDR3 sequence: CASSLASTEAFF. CDR3 in DNA: TGTGCCAGCAGCTTGGCTAGCACTGAAGCTTTCTTT.

V usage is TRBV30 and J usage is TRBJ1-1, with D hard to call. The CDR3 contains 16 residues. Trimming pared 1 base from V and 3 bases from J, leaving 18 bases between. Germline V gives CDR1 GTSNPN, CDR2 SVGIG (reference sequence). CDR3 sequence (DNA): TGTGCCTGGAGTGGACCGGGTAAAACCGGGGACACTGAAGCTTTCTTT. Its translation: CAWSGPGKTGDTEAFF.

J is TRBJ1-4 and V is TRBV20-1; D remains ambiguous. This CDR3 spans 15 amino acids. V lost 3 bases and J lost 8, with 19 bases in between. Germline values: CDR1 DFQATT, CDR2 SNEGSKA (reference sequence). The CDR3 region is CSASEGAGREEKLFF. The CDR3 bases are TGCAGTGCTAGTGAGGGTGCGGGGAGGGAAGAAAAACTGTTTTTT.

The J gene is TRBJ1-1, the V gene TRBV7-9; D is possibly TRBD1 (6 bases). V lost 4 bases, J lost 8 bases, and 8 bases lay in between. The CDR3 runs 11 residues. From germline, CDR1 is SEHNR and CDR2 FQNEAQ (reference sequence). CDR3 DNA: TGTGCCAGCAGCTGGACAGCCGAAGCTTTCTTT. Translation gives CASSWTAEAFF. Combining the CDR3 with reference TRBV7-9 and TRBJ1-1 gives the whole variable domain DTGVSQNPRHKITKRGQNVTFRCDPISEHNRLYWYRQTLGQGPEFLTYFQNEAQLEKSRLLSDRFSAERPKGSFSTLEIQRTEQGDSAMYLCASSWTAEAFFGQGTRLTVV.

This clone was seen just once. The chain recombines TRBV11-1 with TRBJ1-2; maybe TRBD1 (6 bases). The CDR3 has 16 residues. V lost 1 base and J 5 bases, leaving 17 bases between the germline ends. Germline loops: CDR1 SGHAT, CDR2 FQDESV (reference sequence). The CDR3 is CASSLGGHGSPYGYTF. The CDR3 coding sequence is TGTGCCAGCAGCTTAGGGGGACATGGCTCCCCGTATGGCTACACCTTC. Using reference TRBV11-1 and TRBJ1-2 for the parts outside the CDR3, the full variable domain is EAEVAQSPRYKITEKSQAVAFWCDPISGHATLYWYRQILGQGPELLVQFQDESVVDDSQLPKDRFSAERLKGVDSTLKIQPAELGDSAMYLCASSLGGHGSPYGYTFGSGTRLTVV.

The chain couples TRBV11-2 to TRBJ2-1; tentative D call: TRBD2 (5 bases). Trimming took off 1 base at V and 13 bases at J, with 11 bases between the two ends. This CDR3 is 12 amino acids long. The germline V gene encodes CDR1 SGHAT and CDR2 FQNNGV. The CDR3 sequence is CASSLVTGYQFF. CDR3 DNA sequence: TGTGCCAGCAGCTTAGTGACGGGGTACCAGTTCTTC.

This chain connects TRBV4-1 to TRBJ2-3; 12 nucleotides agree with TRBD2. CDR1 is MGHRA, CDR2 YSYEKL, per germline. With V trimmed by 0 bases and J by 4 bases, 5 bases remained unmatched. This CDR3 has 17 amino acids. CDR3 sequence (DNA): TGCGCCAGCAGCCAAGATTTTACTAGCGGGGGGTCAGATACGCAGTATTTT. Translation gives CASSQDFTSGGSDTQYF.

This clone was seen repeatedly, ten times or more. This chain connects TRBV6-1 to TRBJ1-4; 10 bases align to TRBD1. This CDR3 is 15 amino acids long. V trimming: 3 bases; J trimming: 2 bases; junction bases outside the gene matches: 0. The germline CDR1 and CDR2 sequences are MNHNS and SASEGT. CDR3 nucleotides: TGTGCCAGCAGTGAGACAGGGGGCACTAATGAAAAACTGTTTTTT. This gives the protein CASSETGGTNEKLFF.